This T cell receptor beta chain was identified in a study of T cell responses to AZD1222 COVID-19 vaccine. General observations from the study: Clonal diversity was possibly underestimated; the donors were predominantly white British and more often female. Spike was spanned by vaccine-associated CD4 TCRs, which were dominant at 160-218 and 743-854.

Using immunoSEQ multiplex PCR, the repertoire was profiled, and TCRdb retains in-frame clones only, with some absent. Of 90,000 to 120,000 clones in the sample, roughly 93% were seen once. Comments on this clone: Its antigen remains unidentified.

The germline CDR1 and CDR2 sequences are LNHNV and YYDKDF (reference sequence). With 0 bases clipped from V and 1 base from J, the junction kept 2 bases outside the gene matches. This CDR3 region has 17 residues. This TCR was sampled from an adult in good health. This specimen consisted of peripheral blood, obtained on day 0 of AZD1222 vaccination. V usage is TRBV15 and J usage is TRBJ1-5; 11 nucleotides match TRBD1. The CDR3 protein is CATSREGDRGSNQPQHF. Written as DNA, the CDR3 is TGTGCCACCAGCAGAGAAGGGGACAGGGGGAGCAATCAGCCCCAGCATTTT.